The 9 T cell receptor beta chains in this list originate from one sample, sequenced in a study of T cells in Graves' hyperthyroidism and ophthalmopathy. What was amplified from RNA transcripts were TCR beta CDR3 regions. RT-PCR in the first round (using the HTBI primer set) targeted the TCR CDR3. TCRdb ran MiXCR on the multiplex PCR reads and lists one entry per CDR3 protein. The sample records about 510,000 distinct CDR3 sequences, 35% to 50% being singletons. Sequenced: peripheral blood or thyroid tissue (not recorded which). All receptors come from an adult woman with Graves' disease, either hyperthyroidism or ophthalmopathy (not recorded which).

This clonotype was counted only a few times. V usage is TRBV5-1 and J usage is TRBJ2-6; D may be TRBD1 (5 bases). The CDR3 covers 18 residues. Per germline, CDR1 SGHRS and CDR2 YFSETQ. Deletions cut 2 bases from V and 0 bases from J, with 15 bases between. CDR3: CASSFNRRLSSGANVLTF. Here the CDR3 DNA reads TGCGCCAGCAGCTTTAACAGGCGATTAAGCTCTGGGGCCAACGTCCTGACTTTC.

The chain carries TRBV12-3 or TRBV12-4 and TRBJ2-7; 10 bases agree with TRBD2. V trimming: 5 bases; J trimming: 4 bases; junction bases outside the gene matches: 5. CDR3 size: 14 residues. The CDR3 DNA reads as TGTGCCAGCAGTCTCGGGACTAGCGTGTACGAGCAGTACTTC. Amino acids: CASSLGTSVYEQYF.

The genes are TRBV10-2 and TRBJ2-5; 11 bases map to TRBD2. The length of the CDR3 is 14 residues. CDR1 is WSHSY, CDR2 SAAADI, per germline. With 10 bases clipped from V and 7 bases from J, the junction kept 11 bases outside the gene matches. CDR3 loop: CATYLSGRVVTQYF. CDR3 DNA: TGCGCCACCTATCTTAGCGGGAGGGTGGTGACCCAGTACTTC.

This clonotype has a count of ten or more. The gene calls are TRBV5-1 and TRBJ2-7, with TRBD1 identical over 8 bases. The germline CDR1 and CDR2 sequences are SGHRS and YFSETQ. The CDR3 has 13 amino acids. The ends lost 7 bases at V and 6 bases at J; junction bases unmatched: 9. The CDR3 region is CASQTGVESEQYF. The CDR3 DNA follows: TGCGCCAGCCAGACAGGGGTCGAGAGCGAGCAGTACTTC. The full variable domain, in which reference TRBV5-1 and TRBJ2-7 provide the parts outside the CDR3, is KAGVTQTPRYLIKTRGQQVTLSCSPISGHRSVSWYQQTPGQGLQFLFEYFSETQRNKGNFPGRFSGRQFSNSRSEMNVSTLELGDSALYLCASQTGVESEQYFGPGTRLTVT.

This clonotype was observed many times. The CDR3 sequence: CASSFRGGSEKLFF. In DNA form, the CDR3 reads TGTGCCAGCAGTTTTCGCGGGGGCAGCGAAAAACTGTTTTTT. The rearrangement joins TRBV12-3 or TRBV12-4 to TRBJ1-4; D possibly corresponds to TRBD1 (6 bases). The CDR3 has 14 residues. Trimming took off 3 bases at V and 8 bases at J, with 13 bases between the two ends.

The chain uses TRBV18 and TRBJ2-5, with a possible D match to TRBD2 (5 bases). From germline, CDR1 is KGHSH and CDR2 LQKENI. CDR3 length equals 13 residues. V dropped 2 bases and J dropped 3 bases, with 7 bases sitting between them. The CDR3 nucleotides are TGTGCCAGCTCACCATTCGGGAAAGAGACCCAGTACTTC. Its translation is CASSPFGKETQYF. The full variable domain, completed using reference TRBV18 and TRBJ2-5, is NAGVMQNPRHLVRRRGQEARLRCSPMKGHSHVYWYRQLPEEGLKFMVYLQKENIIDESGMPKERFSAEFPKEGPSILRIQQVVRGDSAAYFCASSPFGKETQYFGPGTRLLVL.

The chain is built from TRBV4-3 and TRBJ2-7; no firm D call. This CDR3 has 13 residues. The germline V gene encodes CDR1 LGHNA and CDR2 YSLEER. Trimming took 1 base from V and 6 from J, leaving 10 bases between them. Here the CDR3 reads CASSQVVASEQYF. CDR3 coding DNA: TGCGCCAGCAGCCAAGTGGTGGCGTCCGAGCAGTACTTC.

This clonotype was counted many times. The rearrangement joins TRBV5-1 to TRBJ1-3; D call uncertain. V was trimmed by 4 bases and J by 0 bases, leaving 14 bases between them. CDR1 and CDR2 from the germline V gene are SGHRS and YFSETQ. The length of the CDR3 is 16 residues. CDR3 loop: CASSADGRHSGNTIYF. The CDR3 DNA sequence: TGCGCCAGCAGCGCCGACGGGAGACACTCTGGAAACACCATATATTTT.

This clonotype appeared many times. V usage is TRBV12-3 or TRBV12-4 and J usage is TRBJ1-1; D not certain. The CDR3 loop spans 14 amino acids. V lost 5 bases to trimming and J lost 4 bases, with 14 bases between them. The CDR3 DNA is TGTGCCAGCAGTCCCAGAGTAGGCCCCACTGAAGCTTTCTTT. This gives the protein CASSPRVGPTEAFF.